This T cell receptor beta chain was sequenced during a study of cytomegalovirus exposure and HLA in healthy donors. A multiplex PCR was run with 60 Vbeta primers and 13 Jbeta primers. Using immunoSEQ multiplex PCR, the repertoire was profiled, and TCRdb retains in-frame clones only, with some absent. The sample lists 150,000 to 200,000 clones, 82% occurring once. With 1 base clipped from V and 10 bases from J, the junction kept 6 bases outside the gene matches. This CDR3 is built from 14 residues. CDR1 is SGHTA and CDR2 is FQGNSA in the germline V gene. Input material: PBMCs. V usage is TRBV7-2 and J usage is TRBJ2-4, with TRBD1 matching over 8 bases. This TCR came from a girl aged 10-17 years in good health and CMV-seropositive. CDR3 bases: TGTGCCAGCAGCTTAGTAGGACAGGGCAGTATTCAGTACTTC. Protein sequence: CASSLVGQGSIQYF.